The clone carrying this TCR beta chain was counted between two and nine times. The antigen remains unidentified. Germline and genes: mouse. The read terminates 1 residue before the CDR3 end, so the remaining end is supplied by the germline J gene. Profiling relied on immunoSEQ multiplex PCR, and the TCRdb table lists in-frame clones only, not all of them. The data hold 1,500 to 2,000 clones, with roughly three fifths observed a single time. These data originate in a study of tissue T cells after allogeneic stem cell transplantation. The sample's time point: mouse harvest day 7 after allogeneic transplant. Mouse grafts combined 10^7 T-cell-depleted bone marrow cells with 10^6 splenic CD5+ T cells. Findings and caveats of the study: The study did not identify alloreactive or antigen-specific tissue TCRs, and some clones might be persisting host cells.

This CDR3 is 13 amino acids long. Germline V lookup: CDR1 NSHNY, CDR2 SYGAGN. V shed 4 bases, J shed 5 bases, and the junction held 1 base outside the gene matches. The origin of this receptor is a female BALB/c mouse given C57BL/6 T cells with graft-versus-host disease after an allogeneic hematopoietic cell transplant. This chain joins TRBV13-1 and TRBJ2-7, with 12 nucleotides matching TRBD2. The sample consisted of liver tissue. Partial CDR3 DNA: TGTGCCAGCAGTTGGGACTGGGGGGATGAACAGTAC. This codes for CASSWDWGDEQY. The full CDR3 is CASSWDWGDEQYF.